This T cell receptor beta chain was retrieved from a study of T cells in women clearing cervical HPV infection. Study information: Case blood was drawn a median approximately 21 weeks after lesion detection.

For this clone: From the germline J gene comes the end of the CDR3, since the read stops 3 residues before it.

Measured with immunoSEQ multiplex PCR; TCRdb has only the in-frame clones, and not every one. The sample table includes some 40,000 clones. The CDR3 is made up of 14 amino acids. Germline V CDR1 and CDR2: SQVTM, ANQGSEA. V gave up 7 bases and J gave up 2 bases, with 18 bases separating them. The chain uses TRBV29-1 and TRBJ2-7; TRBD1 is a possible D gene (6 bases). The clonotype was recovered from a woman aged 18 to 75 with a cervical HPV16 infection that either progressed to CIN3+ or cleared (not recorded which). Sequenced sample: blood buffy coat. The covered CDR3 bases are TGCAGCGCCCCCTCTCCGGGACACCCCTACGAG. Protein: CSAPSPGHPYE. The CDR3 in its entirety is CSAPSPGHPYEQYF.